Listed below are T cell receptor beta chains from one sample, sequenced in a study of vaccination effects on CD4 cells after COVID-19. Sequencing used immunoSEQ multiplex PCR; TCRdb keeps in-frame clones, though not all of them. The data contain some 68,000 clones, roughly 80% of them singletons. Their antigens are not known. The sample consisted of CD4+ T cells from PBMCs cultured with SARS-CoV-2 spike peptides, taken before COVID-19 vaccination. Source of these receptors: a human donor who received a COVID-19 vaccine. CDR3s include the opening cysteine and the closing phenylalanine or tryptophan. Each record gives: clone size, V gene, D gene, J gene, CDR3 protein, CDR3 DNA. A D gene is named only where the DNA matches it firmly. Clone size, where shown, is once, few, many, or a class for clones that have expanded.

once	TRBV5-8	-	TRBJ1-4	CASSGLLSVGEKLFF	TGTGCCAGCTCAGGGCTATTGAGTGTCGGGGAAAAACTGTTTTTT
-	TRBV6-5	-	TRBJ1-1	CASRASTEAFF	TGTGCCAGCAGGGCTAGCACTGAAGCTTTCTTT
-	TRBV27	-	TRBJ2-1	CASSIRTDNEQFF	TGTGCCAGCAGTATTCGGACAGACAATGAGCAGTTCTTC
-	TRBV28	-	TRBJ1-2	CASSRNRFGYTF	TGTGCCAGCTCGAGGAATCGTTTTGGCTACACCTTC
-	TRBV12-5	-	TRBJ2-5	CASGLEGNQETQYF	TGTGCTAGTGGTTTGGAGGGTAACCAAGAGACCCAGTACTTC
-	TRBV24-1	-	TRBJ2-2	CATSDNDRPANTGELFF	TGTGCCACCAGTGACAATGACAGGCCCGCGAACACCGGGGAGCTGTTTTTT
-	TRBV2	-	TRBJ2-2	CASTKGPPETGELFF	TGTGCCAGCACCAAGGGCCCCCCAGAGACCGGGGAGCTGTTTTTT
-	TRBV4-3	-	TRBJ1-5	CASSQGPGAINQPQHF	TGCGCCAGCAGCCAAGGGCCGGGGGCCATAAATCAGCCCCAGCATTTT
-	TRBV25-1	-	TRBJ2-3	CASSVLEGDTQYF	TGTGCCAGCAGTGTTCTCGAGGGAGATACGCAGTATTTT
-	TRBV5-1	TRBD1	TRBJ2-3	CASSLGLTGFRTDTQYF	TGCGCCAGCAGCTTGGGGTTGACAGGGTTCCGCACAGATACGCAGTATTTT
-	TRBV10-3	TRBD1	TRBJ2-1	CAIRRTGETYNEQFF	TGTGCCATCAGACGAACAGGGGAAACCTACAATGAGCAGTTCTTC
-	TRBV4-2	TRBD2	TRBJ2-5	CASSQGTSGGQETQYF	TGTGCCAGCAGCCAAGGGACTAGCGGGGGGCAAGAGACCCAGTACTTC
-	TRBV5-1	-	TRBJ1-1	CASSPDGLNTEAFF	TGCGCCAGCAGCCCGGACGGATTGAACACTGAAGCTTTCTTT
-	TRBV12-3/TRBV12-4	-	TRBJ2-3	CATVPGADTQYF	TGTGCCACCGTCCCGGGGGCAGATACGCAGTATTTT
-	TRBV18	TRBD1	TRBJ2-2	CASSPRTGNTGELFF	TGTGCCAGCTCACCCCGGACAGGGAACACCGGGGAGCTGTTTTTT
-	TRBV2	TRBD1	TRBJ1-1	CASDLGQGDRAFF	TGTGCCAGCGACCTCGGACAGGGTGATAGAGCTTTCTTT
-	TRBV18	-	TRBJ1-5	CASSPGFNQPQHF	TGTGCCAGCTCACCGGGGTTCAATCAGCCCCAGCATTTT
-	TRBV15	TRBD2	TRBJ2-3	CATSGPGLAGGFRSTDTQYF	TGTGCCACCAGCGGACCGGGACTAGCGGGGGGCTTTAGGAGCACAGATACGCAGTATTTT
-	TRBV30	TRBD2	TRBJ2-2	CAWSVFPGGAINTGELFF	TGTGCCTGGAGTGTTTTTCCGGGGGGGGCCATCAACACCGGGGAGCTGTTTTTT
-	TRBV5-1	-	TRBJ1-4	CASSLRSGSTNEKLFF	TGCGCCAGCAGCTTGCGTTCGGGGTCAACTAATGAAAAACTGTTTTTT
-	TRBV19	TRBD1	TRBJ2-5	CASSFRQGGMETQYF	TGTGCCAGTAGTTTCAGACAGGGTGGAATGGAGACCCAGTACTTC